What follows describes a single T cell receptor beta chain. Its antigen is currently not known. No per-base quality is available; no much larger clone lies one base away. The data were obtained in a study of early T cells in non-severe SARS-CoV-2 infection (dated by TCRdb to the early 2020s). For the study in its entirety: Because TCR sequencing relied on bulk RNA taken from unsorted whole blood, pairing of alpha and beta chains was not possible.

Preparation of the library involved 5' RACE. Reads for this sample came from a NextSeq 500. Unique molecular identifiers were attached to individual cDNA molecules in the TCR library protocol so that sequencing error and PCR bias could be corrected. Both TCR alpha and beta chains were sequenced, and tight co-correlation was observed between alpha and beta sequence abundances in each sample. As for how the authors treated the data: V gene, J gene and CDR3 annotation of TCR sequences was performed with Decombinator V4. TCRs were defined as expanded if a significant change between any two time points was detected under a Poisson model with p below 0.0001. TCR abundances were normalised to the total number of TCRs sequenced in each sample and reported as counts per million. MAIT TCRs were defined by TRAV1-2 paired with TRAJ12, TRAJ20 or TRAJ33, and iNKT TCRs by TRAV10 paired with TRAJ18. A search of VDJdb, accessed on 1 November 2021, was run for TCRs annotated to CMV, EBV and SARS-CoV-2, with TCRs annotated for multiple antigens excluded. TCRdb reanalyzed the raw reads on its own, using fastp at Q25 for trimming and MiXCR for clone calling, and kept in-frame beta chains. Each entry merges the rows of one CDR3 protein and shows their most common DNA and genes. TCRdb's processing, not the study's, gives the V and J calls here. Counted in this sample were about 46,000 distinct CDR3 sequences; almost 9.5% of them appeared once. About 16% of the sample is taken by the ten largest.

CDR3 length: 13 amino acids, cysteine to phenylalanine. Solely the CDR3 DNA is kept, with 39 bases framed from the first base. CDR1 and CDR2, per the germline V gene, are SGHVS and FNYEAQ. At the junction V is shortened by 4 bases and J by 0 bases, with 5 bases in between. This was a case-control study nested in a cohort of healthcare workers in London, UK, who had nasopharyngeal swab PCR tests and blood samples taken every week. Healthcare workers were recruited between 23 and 31 March 2020, during the week of the UK lockdown, and were followed weekly for up to about 15 weeks. Summary of the overall study and its limitations: VDJdb matching was skewed toward anti-spike CD8 responses and likely underestimated virus-specific expansions by missing private and CD4 specificities.

The sample taken for sequencing was whole blood. The chain couples TRBV7-6 to TRBJ2-3, with no confidently assigned D gene. This receptor was identified in an adult who was a healthcare worker with PCR-confirmed SARS-CoV-2 infection or an uninfected control (not recorded which). The CDR3 protein: CASSSPSTDTQYF. At the DNA level, the sequence is TGTGCCAGCAGCTCCCCGAGCACAGATACGCAGTATTTT.